These 20 T cell receptor beta chains were sequenced from one sample in a study of response to subunit inactivated influenza vaccine. TCRdb independently ran MiXCR on the RT-PCR reads; one entry per CDR3 protein. The repertoire holds hundreds of thousands of distinct CDR3 sequences, about an eighth seen once, with 9.5% to 13% in the top ten. The starting material was PBMCs from blood, obtained on the day of vaccination. The receptors shown here come from a man aged 45-60 years who received an inactivated influenza vaccine.

The table lists this clonotype with many counts. J is TRBJ1-5 and V is TRBV20-1; the D is unclear. Trimming cost V 5 bases and J 2 bases, with 13 bases left between them. Germline V gene lookup returns CDR1 DFQATT and CDR2 SNEGSKA (reference sequence). This CDR3 is built from 14 residues. The CDR3 loop is CSAGVGGGNQPQHF. The CDR3 DNA reads TGCAGTGCTGGGGTGGGTGGCGGCAATCAGCCCCAGCATTTT.

The gene calls are TRBV5-1 and TRBJ2-7; TRBD1 matches at 9 bases. J gave up 6 bases and V 5 bases, and 9 bases lay outside the gene matches. Germline V gene sequence: CDR1 SGHRS, CDR2 YFSETQ. The CDR3 extends over 14 amino acids. CDR3 DNA sequence: TGCGCCAGCAGAGATGGTTACAGGGGGCTCGAGCAGTACTTC. This codes for CASRDGYRGLEQYF.

This chain connects TRBV10-3 to TRBJ2-1; TRBD1 aligns across 7 bases. Per germline, CDR1 ENHRY and CDR2 SYGVKD. V was pared by 4 bases and J by 7 bases, with 7 bases of the junction left unmatched. CDR3 length: 14 residues. CDR3 nucleotide sequence: TGTGCCATCAGTGGGTACCAGACAGGGAATGAGCAGTTCTTC. Protein: CAISGYQTGNEQFF.

This clonotype was counted only a few times. The chain joins TRBV5-5 to TRBJ2-1; tentative D call: TRBD2 (5 bases). CDR3 length: 13 amino acids. Trimming stripped 5 bases from V and 2 bases from J, with 8 bases between. The germline V gene has CDR1 SGHKS and CDR2 YYEKEE (reference sequence). The CDR3 region is CASSDGTYNEQFF. The CDR3 DNA is TGTGCCAGCAGTGACGGGACCTACAATGAGCAGTTCTTC.

This clonotype occurred a few times. The chain employs TRBV6-1 and TRBJ2-3, with D uncertain. The CDR3 runs 13 residues. Trimming left V 4 bases short and J 5 bases short, with 10 bases between. The V gene's germline CDR1 is MNHNS and CDR2 SASEGT. The DNA of the CDR3 is TGTGCCAGCAGTGGCTATCTAGGAGATACGCAGTATTTT. The encoded protein is CASSGYLGDTQYF.

This clonotype was found a few times. This chain uses TRBV4-3 with TRBJ2-1; a weak D match, TRBD1 (5 bases). The CDR3 is made up of 16 amino acids. The V and J ends lost 2 bases and 3 bases respectively, with 14 bases between them. Germline assignment: CDR1 LGHNA and CDR2 YSLEER. The CDR3 nucleotides are TGCGCCAGCAGCCAAAGTAGGGGATCTGTCTACAATGAGCAGTTCTTC. Translating it yields CASSQSRGSVYNEQFF.

The chain links TRBV12-3 or TRBV12-4 to TRBJ2-3; no reliable D call. V was trimmed by 3 bases and J by 1 base, leaving 8 bases between them. There are 14 residues in the CDR3. CDR3 region: CASSFSQRTDTQYF. The DNA for the CDR3 is TGTGCCAGCAGTTTTTCACAGCGCACAGATACGCAGTATTTT.

The V call is TRBV4-3, the J call TRBJ2-4, with D possibly called TRBD1 or TRBD2 (5 bases each). This CDR3 region has 16 residues. The V end lost 1 base, the J end lost 0 bases, and 10 bases lay between the germline ends. Looked up from germline, CDR1 is LGHNA and CDR2 is YSLEER. CDR3 residues: CASSQGGSGAKNIQYF. CDR3 bases: TGCGCCAGCAGCCAAGGGGGCAGCGGAGCCAAAAACATTCAGTACTTC.

This clonotype showed up many times. V and J are TRBV6-1 and TRBJ2-3; 11 nucleotides align to TRBD2. The germline gives CDR1 MNHNS, CDR2 SASEGT. The CDR3 contains 15 residues. Unmatched junction bases numbered 4, after V lost 6 bases and J lost 2 bases. The chain's CDR3 is CASSRLAGPTDTQYF. CDR3 sequence (DNA): TGTGCCAGCAGCCGACTAGCGGGGCCCACAGATACGCAGTATTTT.

This clonotype has a handful of counts. The gene calls are TRBV5-1 and TRBJ2-5; 10 nucleotides align to TRBD2. Unmatched junction bases numbered 4, after V lost 0 bases and J lost 2 bases. This CDR3 region has 16 residues. CDR1 and CDR2 from the germline V gene are SGHRS and YFSETQ. CDR3 in amino acids: CASSLGMTSGQETQYF. The CDR3 nucleotides are TGCGCCAGCAGCTTGGGAATGACTAGCGGGCAAGAGACCCAGTACTTC.

This clonotype has ten or more counts. The chain joins TRBV4-1 to TRBJ2-7, with D perhaps matching TRBD2 (6 bases). The CDR3 is 15 amino acids. V was cut by 3 bases and J by 0 bases, with 12 bases left in between. CDR1 MGHRA and CDR2 YSYEKL come from the germline V gene. The CDR3 DNA reads as TGCGCCAGCAGCCATCCGGGACTGACCTCCTACGAGCAGTACTTC. It codes for CASSHPGLTSYEQYF.

The chain has TRBV7-8 and TRBJ2-6, with TRBD2 matching over 8 bases. The V and J ends lost 8 bases and 0 bases, in that order; junction bases with no gene match: 15. The CDR3 length is 19 residues. The V gene's germline CDR1 is SGHVS and CDR2 FQNEAQ. The CDR3 DNA follows: TGTGCCAGCGGCCCGACCAAACGTAGCGGGGTCTCTGGGGCCAACGTCCTGACTTTC. This encodes CASGPTKRSGVSGANVLTF. The full variable domain, with the rest looked up from reference TRBV7-8 and TRBJ2-6, is GAGVSQSPRYKVAKRGQDVALRCDPISGHVSLFWYQQALGQGPEFLTYFQNEAQLDKSGLPSDRFFAERPEGSVSTLKIQRTQQEDSAVYLCASGPTKRSGVSGANVLTFGAGSRLTVL.

The gene calls are TRBV20-1 and TRBJ2-5, with 9 bases identical to TRBD2. Germline V gene data show CDR1 as DFQATT and CDR2 as SNEGSKA (reference sequence). The CDR3 spans 18 residues. Trimming removed 2 bases from V and 0 bases from J; junction bases left unmatched: 13. CDR3 sequence reads: CSARKSVAGGSYQETQYF. The CDR3 region has the DNA TGCAGTGCTAGAAAGTCCGTCGCGGGGGGGTCGTACCAAGAGACCCAGTACTTC.

This clonotype was seen at least ten times. J is TRBJ2-7 and V is TRBV15; D not resolved. Germline V gene data show CDR1 as LNHNV and CDR2 as YYDKDF (reference sequence). CDR3 size: 15 residues. The V end lost 2 bases, the J end lost 1 base, and 12 bases lay between the germline ends. The CDR3 bases are TGTGCCACCAGCAGATCCCTGACGGTATCCTACGAGCAGTACTTC. Translation gives CATSRSLTVSYEQYF. The variable domain in full, completed from reference TRBV15 and TRBJ2-7, reads DAMVIQNPRYQVTQFGKPVTLSCSQTLNHNVMYWYQQKSSQAPKLLFHYYDKDFNNEADTPDNFQSRRPNTSFCFLDIRSPGLGDTAMYLCATSRSLTVSYEQYFGPGTRLTVT.

This clonotype was counted ten times or more. The CDR3 sequence is CASSYSGGNYGYTF. In DNA, the CDR3 is TGTGCCAGCAGTTACTCGGGAGGGAACTATGGCTACACCTTC. The gene calls are TRBV6-5 and TRBJ1-2, with D unresolved. The germline CDR1 and CDR2 sequences are MNHEY and SVGAGI. Trimming left V 0 bases short and J 2 bases short, with 7 bases between. The CDR3 is 14 amino acids.

The sample holds a few counts of this clonotype. The rearrangement uses TRBV20-1 and TRBJ1-4, with unresolved D. Trimming took off 6 bases at V and 1 base at J, with 18 bases between the two ends. Germline assignment: CDR1 DFQATT and CDR2 SNEGSKA (reference sequence). This CDR3 is 16 amino acids long. The chain's CDR3 is CSATNPSLITNEKLFF. The DNA for the CDR3 is TGCAGTGCAACCAACCCGTCACTTATAACTAATGAAAAACTGTTTTTT.

A few counts support this clonotype. The V and J genes are TRBV9 and TRBJ2-1; TRBD2 agrees at 7 bases. The CDR3 loop spans 15 amino acids. With 5 bases clipped from V and 0 bases from J, the junction kept 5 bases outside the gene matches. From germline, CDR1 is SGDLS and CDR2 YYNGEE. The CDR3 sequence: CASSLSGHSYNEQFF. DNA for the CDR3: TGTGCCAGCAGTCTTAGCGGGCACTCCTACAATGAGCAGTTCTTC.

V usage is TRBV3-1 and J usage is TRBJ2-7, with TRBD1 matching 7 bases. The CDR3 sequence is 12 residues long. Germline CDR1 and CDR2: LGHDT and YNNKEL (reference sequence). V was clipped by 10 bases and J by 6 bases; unmatched bases: 9. For the CDR3, the DNA is TGTGCCACCCAGACAGGGACGGGCGAGCAGTACTTC. This gives the protein CATQTGTGEQYF.

This clonotype was detected a few times. This chain uses TRBV12-3 or TRBV12-4 with TRBJ2-2; D uncertain. This CDR3 has 14 residues. Between the trimmed V and J ends, which lost 6 bases and 2 bases, there was a span of 10 bases. The chain's CDR3 is CASSLQLNTGELFF. CDR3 coding DNA: TGTGCCAGCAGCCTCCAACTAAACACCGGGGAGCTGTTTTTT.

This clonotype came up a few times. The chain recombines TRBV5-5 with TRBJ1-5; a weak D match, TRBD1 (5 bases). CDR3 length equals 15 residues. Between the trimmed V and J ends, which lost 1 base and 4 bases, there was a span of 12 bases. Germline values: CDR1 SGHKS, CDR2 YYEKEE (reference sequence). CDR3 protein: CASSLSGTQNQPQHF. In DNA form, the CDR3 reads TGTGCCAGCAGCTTGTCAGGGACCCAGAATCAGCCCCAGCATTTT.